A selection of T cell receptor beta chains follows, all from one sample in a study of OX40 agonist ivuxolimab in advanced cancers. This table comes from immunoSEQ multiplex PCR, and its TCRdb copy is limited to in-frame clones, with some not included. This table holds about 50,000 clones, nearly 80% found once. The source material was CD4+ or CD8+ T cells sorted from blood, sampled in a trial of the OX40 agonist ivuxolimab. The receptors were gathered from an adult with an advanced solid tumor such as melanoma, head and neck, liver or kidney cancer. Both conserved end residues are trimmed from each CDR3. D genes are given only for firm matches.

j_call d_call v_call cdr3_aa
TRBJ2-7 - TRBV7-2 ASSLVDDSYEQY
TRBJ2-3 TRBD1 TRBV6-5 ASTRDRGGTDTQY
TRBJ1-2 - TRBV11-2 ASSLGQLDGYT
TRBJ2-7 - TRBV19 ASSIKQGYEQY
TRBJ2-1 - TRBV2 ASSEGPSYNEQF
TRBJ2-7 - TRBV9 ASSVAVHRGYEQY
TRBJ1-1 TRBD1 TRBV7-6 ASSLVEGAGNTEAF
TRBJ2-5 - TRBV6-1 ASSEGHGSQETQY
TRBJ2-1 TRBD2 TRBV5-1 ASSQLGGNNEQF
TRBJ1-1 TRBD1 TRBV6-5 ASSYWTGRNTEAF
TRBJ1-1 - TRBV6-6 ASSHGGGGNTEAF
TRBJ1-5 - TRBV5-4 ASSDRDQPQH
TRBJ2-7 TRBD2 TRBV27 ASSPRLLAVYEQY
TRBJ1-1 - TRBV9 ASSVTGSCNTEAF
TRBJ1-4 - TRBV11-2 ASSLDQWEKLF
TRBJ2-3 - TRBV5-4 ASSLVGSTDTQY
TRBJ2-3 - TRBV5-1 ASSGQTVTDTQY
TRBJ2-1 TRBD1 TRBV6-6 ASSYSTGVGNEQF
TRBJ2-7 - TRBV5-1 ASSLDGRRDGEQY
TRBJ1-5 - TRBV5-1 ASSSDGNQPQH
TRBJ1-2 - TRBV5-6 ASSLGQNYGYT
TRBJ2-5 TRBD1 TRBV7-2 ASSLARGPGETQY
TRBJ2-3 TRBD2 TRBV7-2 ASSAASGGAADTQY
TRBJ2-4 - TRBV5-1 ASSLAPGGNIQY
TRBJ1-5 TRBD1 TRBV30 AWSQGQFNQPQH
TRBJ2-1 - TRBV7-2 ASSLEPYNEQF
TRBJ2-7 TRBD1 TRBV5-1 ASSDPGQGDYEQY
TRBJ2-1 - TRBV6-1 ASTRSSYNEQF
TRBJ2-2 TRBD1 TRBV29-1 SAGTGTGELF
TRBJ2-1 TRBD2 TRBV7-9 ASSSGLANEQF
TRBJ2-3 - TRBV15 ATSTIGGASFSDTQY
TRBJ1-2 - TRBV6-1 ASSEGSGTGYT
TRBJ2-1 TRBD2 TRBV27 ASRPAPGLARANEQF
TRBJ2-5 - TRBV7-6 ASSSDSWETQY
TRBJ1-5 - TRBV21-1 ASSKILGEEGNQPQH
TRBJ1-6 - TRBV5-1 ASSLAGGVDSPLH
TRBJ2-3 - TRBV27 ASSPRAGDTDTQY
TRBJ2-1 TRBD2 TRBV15 ATSPAGLARYNEQF
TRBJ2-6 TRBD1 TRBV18 ASSRRDRGSSGANVLT
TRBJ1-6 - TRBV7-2 ASSLGGAHSPLH
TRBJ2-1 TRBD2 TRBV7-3 ASSPRTSTNNEQF
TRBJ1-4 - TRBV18 ASSPLQGRNNEKLF
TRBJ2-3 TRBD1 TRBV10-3 AIGDRADSGTDTQY
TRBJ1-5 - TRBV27 ASSAGAVGNQPQH
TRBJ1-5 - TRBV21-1 ASSKEARGWDSNQPQH
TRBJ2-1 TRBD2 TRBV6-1 ASSDQKTSGRHNEQF
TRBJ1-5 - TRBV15 ATSRDPTDDFWGGQPQH